This T cell receptor (beta chain) was observed in a study of cytomegalovirus exposure and HLA in healthy donors. Notes on the study in general: A later analysis linked a missense DCLRE1C variant to TCR beta V- and J-gene trimming. Productive rates of about 87% or about 30% were seen for most TCR beta V segments in an earlier analysis.

The donors were healthy bone marrow donors. The PCR ran on 60 Vbeta and 13 Jbeta primers. Assay: immunoSEQ multiplex PCR; the TCRdb copy retains only in-frame clones and omits some. The sample holds roughly 100,000 clones; about four fifths are singletons and the top ten take about 6%. The CDR3 covers 16 residues. Germline V gene sequence: CDR1 LNHDA, CDR2 SQIVND (reference sequence). Trimming removed 7 bases from V and 0 bases from J, with 16 bases in between. Remarks on this clone: Its antigen is currently unknown.

Sequenced material: PBMCs. The receptor's source is a woman aged 45-65 years in good health and CMV-seropositive. This chain links TRBV19 with TRBJ1-3, with D possibly TRBD1 on 6 matching bases. DNA of the CDR3: TGTGCCAGTAACCCGACAGGCGGCCGCTCTGGAAACACCATATATTTT. This codes for CASNPTGGRSGNTIYF. The full variable domain, in which reference TRBV19 and TRBJ1-3 provide the parts outside the CDR3, is DGGITQSPKYLFRKEGQNVTLSCEQNLNHDAMYWYRQDPGQGLRLIYYSQIVNDFQKGDIAEGYSVSREKKESFPLTVTSAQKNPTAFYLCASNPTGGRSGNTIYFGEGSWLTVV.